Shown below are 25 T cell receptor beta chains from a single sample sequenced in a study of blood T cell repertoires in COVID-19. The data were produced by immunoSEQ multiplex PCR, yet TCRdb's version contains in-frame clones alone and is incomplete. The table lists more than 200,000 clones, over 70% of them singletons. Sequenced material: peripheral blood. These receptor sequences come from a man aged 40-49 years with acute or convalescent COVID-19.

The chain joins TRBV6-2 or TRBV6-3 to TRBJ1-5; 9 positions agree with TRBD1. CDR1 MNHEY and CDR2 SVGEGT come from the germline V gene. CDR3 length equals 14 residues. Trimming took 4 bases from V and 9 from J; bases not matched to a gene: 7. This CDR3 reads CASSSWGQGWPQHF. Here the CDR3 DNA reads TGTGCCAGCAGTTCTTGGGGACAGGGATGGCCCCAGCATTTT.

The gene calls are TRBV2 and TRBJ2-3; 7 positions match TRBD1. V was pared by 4 bases and J by 2 bases, with 3 bases of the junction left unmatched. The CDR3 extends over 14 amino acids. CDR1 is SNHLY and CDR2 is FYNNEI in the germline V gene. CDR3 in amino acids: CASSGGTVTDTQYF. For the CDR3, the DNA is TGTGCCAGCAGTGGTGGGACAGTCACAGATACGCAGTATTTT.

The chain carries TRBV29-1 and TRBJ2-7; 7 bases match TRBD1. With V trimmed by 6 bases and J by 5 bases, 10 bases remained unmatched. The CDR3 covers 13 residues. Germline V CDR1 and CDR2: SQVTM, ANQGSEA. The CDR3 bases are TGCAGCGTCGCCGACAGGGTGAGCAACGAGCAGTACTTC. Encoded protein: CSVADRVSNEQYF.

The genes are TRBV18 and TRBJ1-6; 8 bases are shared with TRBD1. With V trimmed by 4 bases and J by 9 bases, 11 bases remained unmatched. Germline V gene lookup returns CDR1 KGHSH and CDR2 LQKENI. The CDR3 is 16 amino acids. CDR3 residues: CASSHLVGQGGSPLHF. In DNA form, the CDR3 reads TGTGCCAGCTCACATCTTGTCGGACAGGGTGGTTCACCCCTCCACTTT.

The chain joins TRBV5-5 to TRBJ1-2, with 8 bases that match TRBD1. CDR1 SGHKS and CDR2 YYEKEE come from the germline V gene (reference sequence). Trimming cost V 1 base and J 6 bases; bases outside gene matches: 5. The CDR3 consists of 14 residues. The CDR3 is CASSLRLQGDGYTF. CDR3 DNA: TGTGCCAGCAGCTTGCGTTTACAGGGGGATGGCTACACCTTC.

V usage is TRBV6-1 and J usage is TRBJ2-7; no firm D call. CDR1 is MNHNS, CDR2 SASEGT, per germline. This CDR3 has 14 residues. The ends were cut back, 2 bases at V and 4 bases at J, with 12 bases in the middle. CDR3 sequence (DNA): TGTGCCAGCAGTGAACCTAGTTATTTGTACGAGCAGTACTTC. It encodes CASSEPSYLYEQYF.

The J gene is TRBJ1-2, the V gene TRBV5-6, with D maybe TRBD1 (5 bases). The CDR3 consists of 14 residues. V was cut by 4 bases and J by 7 bases, with 17 bases left in between. Looked up from germline, CDR1 is SGHDT and CDR2 is YYEEEE. The CDR3 loop is CASSRRDSGSGYTF. The CDR3 DNA follows: TGTGCCAGCAGCCGTCGGGACTCTGGTTCTGGCTACACCTTC.

Worth noting for this clone: Its ends do not fully match the called genes, so a read error is possible. This sequence joins TRBV18 and TRBJ2-7, with TRBD1 identical over 8 bases. This CDR3 comprises 14 residues. The germline CDR1 and CDR2 sequences are KGHSH and LQKENI. The CDR3 sequence is CASSQGQATYERYF. The CDR3 DNA reads TGTGCCAGCTCCCAGGGACAGGCTACCTACGAGCGGTACTTC.

V is TRBV10-3 and J is TRBJ1-1; D perhaps matches TRBD1 (6 bases). Deletions cut 0 bases from V and 5 bases from J, with 10 bases between. CDR1 is ENHRY, CDR2 SYGVKD, per germline. There are 14 residues in the CDR3. The CDR3 DNA is TGTGCCATCAGTGAGTCTGGGGGCGAGACTGAAGCTTTCTTT. The encoded protein is CAISESGGETEAFF.

The rearrangement links TRBV7-3 to TRBJ2-3; TRBD2 aligns across 8 bases. Germline V gene lookup returns CDR1 SGHTA and CDR2 FQGTGA. The ends lost 3 bases at V and 6 bases at J; junction bases unmatched: 8. The CDR3 sequence is 15 residues long. Written as DNA, the CDR3 is TGTGCCAGCAGCTTCGTCAGGGGCGGGAGGGATACGCAGTATTTT. It specifies CASSFVRGGRDTQYF.

The J gene is TRBJ2-7, the V gene TRBV27; 8 nucleotides agree with TRBD2. Germline loops: CDR1 MNHEY, CDR2 SMNVEV (reference sequence). The CDR3 is 16 residues long. The V segment lost 5 bases and the J segment 1 base; nucleotides outside the gene matches: 10. The CDR3 DNA follows: TGTGCCAGCAGTACCCCCAAGCGGGGGAGATCCTACGAGCAGTACTTC. This sequence encodes CASSTPKRGRSYEQYF.

The genes are TRBV14 and TRBJ2-7; perhaps TRBD1 as D (6 bases). The length of the CDR3 is 12 residues. Germline values: CDR1 SGHDN, CDR2 FVKESK. V lost 4 bases to trimming and J lost 3 bases, with 7 bases between them. CDR3 amino acids: CASSLTGYEQYF. CDR3 DNA sequence: TGTGCCAGCAGCCTGACAGGCTACGAGCAGTACTTC.

The CDR3 DNA reads TGTGCCAGCAGTTTATCAGCCTACTACGAGCAGTACTTC. Translation: CASSLSAYYEQYF. The chain employs TRBV27 and TRBJ2-7, with D hard to call. CDR3 length equals 13 residues. V was cut by 0 bases and J by 3 bases, with 6 bases left in between. The germline gives CDR1 MNHEY, CDR2 SMNVEV (reference sequence).

J is TRBJ1-1 and V is TRBV7-3, with 10 bases aligning to TRBD1. There are 16 residues in the CDR3. The V gene's germline CDR1 is SGHTA and CDR2 FQGTGA. V trimming: 5 bases; J trimming: 6 bases; junction bases outside the gene matches: 12. The CDR3 sequence is CASSRQPGQGRSEAFF. Written as DNA, the CDR3 is TGTGCCAGCAGCCGGCAGCCGGGACAGGGGAGGTCTGAAGCTTTCTTT.

This clone was seen only a few times. The V and J genes are TRBV2 and TRBJ2-5; D is unclear. Trimming removed 5 bases from V and 5 bases from J, with 12 bases in between. Germline CDR1 is SNHLY and CDR2 is FYNNEI. The CDR3 has 13 amino acids. The CDR3 loop is CASSLSVMETQYF. The DNA for the CDR3 is TGTGCCAGCAGTCTCTCGGTCATGGAGACCCAGTACTTC.

This clone showed up just a few times. The chain carries TRBV7-8 and TRBJ2-2, with no clear D. Germline CDR1 reads SGHVS; CDR2 reads FQNEAQ. Trimming took off 5 bases at V and 1 base at J, with 11 bases between the two ends. This CDR3 has 15 residues. The CDR3 DNA reads as TGTGCCAGCAGCCCGGTCGTCCGGAACACCGGGGAGCTGTTTTTT. It is translated as CASSPVVRNTGELFF.

The chain carries TRBV5-4 and TRBJ2-1, with 12 nucleotides matching TRBD2. Trimming at V came to 4 bases and at J to 6 bases, leaving 11 bases not matched to a gene. CDR1 is SGHNT, CDR2 YYREEE, per germline (reference sequence). The CDR3 spans 17 residues. DNA for the CDR3: TGTGCCAGCAGCAGCAGACTAGCGGGAGAAGTCCTCAATGAGCAGTTCTTC. Its translation is CASSSRLAGEVLNEQFF. Complete variable domain (other parts from reference TRBV5-4 and TRBJ2-1): ETGVTQSPTHLIKTRGQQVTLRCSSQSGHNTVSWYQQALGQGPQFIFQYYREEENGRGNFPPRFSGLQFPNYSSELNVNALELDDSALYLCASSSRLAGEVLNEQFFGPGTRLTVL.

The table lists this clone with a few counts. V gene TRBV5-1 combines with J gene TRBJ1-1, with 9 bases lining up with TRBD1. The CDR3 loop spans 14 amino acids. Germline V lookup: CDR1 SGHRS, CDR2 YFSETQ. V trimming: 5 bases; J trimming: 5 bases; junction bases outside the gene matches: 7. The CDR3 region has the DNA TGCGCCAGCAGGCCACAGGGGGCGCAAACTGAAGCTTTCTTT. Its translation is CASRPQGAQTEAFF.

The CDR3 spells CASSVLGQGSDTQYF. The CDR3 DNA sequence: TGTGCCAGCAGCGTCCTGGGACAGGGGTCAGATACGCAGTATTTT. The chain is built from TRBV9 and TRBJ2-3, with TRBD1 matching 10 bases. CDR1 SGDLS and CDR2 YYNGEE come from the germline V gene. V gave up 2 bases and J gave up 4 bases; unmatched junction bases: 4. This CDR3 contains 15 residues.

J is TRBJ2-1 and V is TRBV25-1; D call uncertain. This CDR3 has 15 amino acids. Between the trimmed V and J ends, which lost 4 bases and 0 bases, there was a span of 10 bases. The germline CDR1 and CDR2 sequences are MGHDK and SYGVNS. This CDR3 is CASSGAGYSYNEQFF. CDR3 in DNA: TGTGCCAGCAGTGGGGCAGGTTACTCCTACAATGAGCAGTTCTTC. The full variable domain, with the rest looked up from reference TRBV25-1 and TRBJ2-1, is EADIYQTPRYLVIGTGKKITLECSQTMGHDKMYWYQQDPGMELHLIHYSYGVNSTEKGDLSSESTVSRIRTEHFPLTLESARPSHTSQYLCASSGAGYSYNEQFFGPGTRLTVL.

The chain links TRBV7-2 to TRBJ2-5, with 9 bases matching TRBD1. Per the germline V gene, CDR1 is SGHTA and CDR2 is FQGNSA. V shed 5 bases, J shed 3 bases, and the junction held 10 bases outside the gene matches. The CDR3 runs 16 residues. The CDR3 DNA is TGTGCCAGCAGCACCGCTCGGGACAGGGTAAAAGAGACCCAGTACTTC. It translates to CASSTARDRVKETQYF.

This sequence joins TRBV11-1 and TRBJ2-7; possibly TRBD1 for D (6 bases). Germline-derived CDR1 and CDR2 are SGHAT and FQDESV (reference sequence). The CDR3 is made up of 14 amino acids. V was pared by 3 bases and J by 6 bases, with 15 bases between. CDR3 sequence: CASSFRDTGTEQYF. CDR3 nucleotides: TGTGCCAGCAGCTTCCGGGACACGGGCACCGAGCAGTACTTC. Drawing the rest from reference TRBV11-1 and TRBJ2-7, the complete variable domain is EAEVAQSPRYKITEKSQAVAFWCDPISGHATLYWYRQILGQGPELLVQFQDESVVDDSQLPKDRFSAERLKGVDSTLKIQPAELGDSAMYLCASSFRDTGTEQYFGPGTRLTVT.

The J gene is TRBJ1-1, the V gene TRBV5-1; weak D call: TRBD1 (6 bases). Germline CDR1 and CDR2: SGHRS and YFSETQ. The CDR3 contains 14 residues. The V end was cut by 5 bases, the J end by 3 bases, with 14 bases between. The CDR3: CASRTTGIDTEAFF. CDR3 nucleotide sequence: TGCGCCAGCAGGACAACAGGGATCGACACTGAAGCTTTCTTT.

V and J are TRBV5-5 and TRBJ2-1; possible D gene TRBD2, 6 bases. CDR3 length: 15 residues. The V and J ends lost 1 base and 0 bases respectively, with 8 bases between them. CDR1 SGHKS and CDR2 YYEKEE come from the germline V gene (reference sequence). CDR3 bases: TGTGCCAGCAGCTTGACCGGGGGCTCCTACAATGAGCAGTTCTTC. Protein sequence: CASSLTGGSYNEQFF.

Only one count was recorded for this clone. V is TRBV28 and J is TRBJ1-2; D ambiguous. This CDR3 spans 13 amino acids. Looked up from germline, CDR1 is MDHEN and CDR2 is SYDVKM. V gave up 4 bases and J gave up 6 bases, with 12 bases separating them. The DNA of the CDR3 is TGTGCCAGCAGTTACCAGGCTGTCAATGGCTACACCTTC. Translating it yields CASSYQAVNGYTF.